The 23 T cell receptor beta chains below all came from one sample that was sequenced in a study of T cells in Graves' hyperthyroidism and ophthalmopathy. The CDR3 regions of TCR beta were amplified from RNA transcripts. Using the HTBI primer set, a first-round RT-PCR was run on the TCR CDR3. TCRdb ran MiXCR on the multiplex PCR reads and lists one entry per CDR3 protein. Of under 450,000 distinct CDR3 sequences detected, approximately 14% appear once; the ten largest clones hold just under 8%. Sequencing input: blood. These receptors were taken from a woman aged 18-29 years with Graves' hyperthyroidism.

V and J are TRBV5-1 and TRBJ2-3; TRBD2 aligns across 10 bases. J lost 5 bases, V lost 0 bases, and 3 bases had no gene match. The CDR3 totals 15 residues. Per germline, CDR1 SGHRS and CDR2 YFSETQ. For the CDR3, the DNA is TGCGCCAGCAGCTTGGAGCGGGAGGGGCTAGATACGCAGTATTTT. It encodes CASSLEREGLDTQYF.

This clonotype was counted ten times or more. The CDR3 here is CASSSSGNSYNEQFF. The CDR3 DNA reads TGTGCCAGCAGTTCAAGCGGGAATTCCTACAATGAGCAGTTCTTC. This chain uses TRBV27 with TRBJ2-1, with 7 bases aligning to TRBD2. J gave up 1 base and V 4 bases, and 4 bases lay outside the gene matches. CDR1 is MNHEY, CDR2 SMNVEV, per germline (reference sequence). CDR3 length: 15 residues.

Ten or more counts support this clonotype. The chain carries TRBV20-1 and TRBJ2-5; D is unclear. The germline gives CDR1 DFQATT, CDR2 SNEGSKA (reference sequence). The CDR3 covers 13 residues. Deletions cut 6 bases from V and 2 bases from J, with 13 bases between. DNA of the CDR3: TGCAGTGCCAAAGGAGTTTTACAAGAGACCCAGTACTTC. Residues: CSAKGVLQETQYF.

This clonotype showed up many times. This sequence joins TRBV6-1 and TRBJ2-6, with TRBD2 matching 7 bases. The CDR3 totals 18 residues. The J segment lost 0 bases and the V segment lost 3 bases, leaving 8 bases of the junction unmatched. The V gene's germline CDR1 is MNHNS and CDR2 SASEGT. CDR3 nucleotide sequence: TGTGCCAGCAGTGACCTCCCGGGAGGACTCTCTGGGGCCAACGTCCTGACTTTC. Residues: CASSDLPGGLSGANVLTF.

This chain connects TRBV24-1 to TRBJ1-2; 11 bases match TRBD1. The CDR3 is 15 residues long. Germline V gene data show CDR1 as KGHDR and CDR2 as SFDVKD. Trimming cost V 8 bases and J 7 bases; bases outside gene matches: 11. For the CDR3, the DNA is TGTGCCACCATCCTGTTCGGACAGGGGGCGGCTGGCTACACCTTC. Translated: CATILFGQGAAGYTF.

This clonotype was recorded many times. The chain uses TRBV18 and TRBJ2-3; D not resolved. The V end was cut by 2 bases, the J end by 2 bases, with 14 bases between. The CDR3 length is 16 residues. Germline CDR1 is KGHSH and CDR2 is LQKENI. This CDR3 reads CASSPLGSPPTDTQYF. CDR3 nucleotide sequence: TGTGCCAGCTCACCATTGGGGTCCCCCCCCACAGATACGCAGTATTTT.

The V and J genes are TRBV5-5 and TRBJ1-2; D gene unclear. V was pared by 1 base and J by 0 bases, with 7 bases between. The CDR3 length is 14 residues. Per germline, CDR1 SGHKS and CDR2 YYEKEE (reference sequence). As DNA, the CDR3 is TGTGCCAGCAGCTTGTTGGAAACTAACTATGGCTACACCTTC. This gives the protein CASSLLETNYGYTF.

The chain couples TRBV7-6 to TRBJ2-3; 11 bases match TRBD2. Germline trimming cut 5 bases from V and 0 bases from J; bases unmatched to any gene: 13. The CDR3 contains 19 residues. Germline CDR1 and CDR2: SGHVS and FNYEAQ. The CDR3 bases are TGTGCCAGCAGCCCCGGATTAGCGGGGGGGATTCGGAGCACAGATACGCAGTATTTT. Translated, it gives CASSPGLAGGIRSTDTQYF.

This clonotype has at least ten counts. The junction shows a germline mismatch at one end, possibly a read error. The rearrangement uses TRBV20-1 and TRBJ2-1, with TRBD2 matching 10 bases. This CDR3 has 12 amino acids. Germline CDR1 is DFQATT and CDR2 is SNEGSKA (reference sequence). CDR3 DNA: TGCAGTGCTAGCAGCGGGGGGGCCGAGCCGTTCTTC. Residues: CSASSGGAEPFF.

This clonotype was seen repeatedly, ten times or more. This chain links TRBV6-1 with TRBJ1-5; a possible D gene is TRBD1 (5 bases). CDR1 and CDR2 (germline): MNHNS, SASEGT. The CDR3 sequence is 16 residues long. V lost 6 bases and J lost 4, with 19 bases in between. The CDR3 DNA is TGTGCCAGCAGCTTTTTTTTAGGGGAGGCAAATCAGCCCCAGCATTTT. Translation: CASSFFLGEANQPQHF.

On this clonotype itself: It is unclear where the CDR3 begins or ends on the DNA, so no DNA is shown, and the CDR3 is as TCRdb lists it. This chain joins TRBV2 and TRBJ1-6. Including both end residues, the CDR3 is 13 amino acids long. Germline CDR1 is SNHLY and CDR2 is FYNNEI. CDR3 sequence reads: CASSTSGNSPLHF.

This clonotype has a handful of counts. J is TRBJ2-1 and V is TRBV6-4; 8 bases align to TRBD1. Germline V lookup: CDR1 MRHNA, CDR2 SNTAGT. J gave up 5 bases and V 5 bases, and 2 bases lay outside the gene matches. This CDR3 comprises 13 residues. CDR3 in DNA: TGTGCCAGCAGTCAGGACAGGGACAATGAGCAGTTCTTC. This codes for CASSQDRDNEQFF.

J is TRBJ2-3 and V is TRBV10-3; the D is unclear. Germline V CDR1 and CDR2: ENHRY, SYGVKD. V lost 3 bases, J lost 2 bases, and 12 bases lay in between. CDR3 size: 15 residues. CDR3 amino acids: CAISDSGGVTDTQYF. As DNA, the CDR3 is TGTGCCATCAGTGACTCCGGCGGCGTCACAGATACGCAGTATTTT.

This clonotype has ten or more counts. This rearrangement joins TRBV12-3 or TRBV12-4 to TRBJ2-3; 9 bases agree with TRBD2. Trimming cost V 6 bases and J 2 bases; bases outside gene matches: 6. This CDR3 has 15 residues. The CDR3 nucleotides are TGTGCCAGCAGCTCTAGCGGGGCAGACACAGATACGCAGTATTTT. It is translated as CASSSSGADTDTQYF.

This clonotype was seen many times. This chain joins TRBV7-3 and TRBJ2-3; D is perhaps TRBD1 or TRBD2 (5 bases each). With 5 bases removed from V and 6 bases from J, the gap between germline ends came to 12 bases. The CDR3 has 13 amino acids. Germline loops: CDR1 SGHTA, CDR2 FQGTGA. DNA for the CDR3: TGTGCCAGCAGCCCCGCCAGGGAGGATACGCAGTATTTT. Encoded protein: CASSPAREDTQYF. Using reference TRBV7-3 and TRBJ2-3 for the parts outside the CDR3, the full variable domain is GAGVSQTPSNKVTEKGKYVELRCDPISGHTALYWYRQSLGQGPEFLIYFQGTGAADDSGLPNDRFFAVRPEGSVSTLKIQRTERGDSAVYLCASSPAREDTQYFGPGTRLTVL.

This clonotype was seen repeatedly, ten times or more. The chain recombines TRBV9 with TRBJ1-6; D possibly corresponds to TRBD1 (5 bases). The CDR3 is 17 amino acids. The ends were cut back, 0 bases at V and 0 bases at J, with 10 bases in the middle. The germline V gene encodes CDR1 SGDLS and CDR2 YYNGEE. CDR3 sequence (DNA): TGTGCCAGCAGCGTAGGGGGGGTAAACTCCTATAATTCACCCCTCCACTTT. It encodes CASSVGGVNSYNSPLHF.

The chain joins TRBV12-3 or TRBV12-4 to TRBJ2-2; possible D gene TRBD1, 6 bases. Trimming removed 6 bases at V and 4 bases at J, with 21 bases between. The CDR3 runs 17 residues. CDR3 protein: CASREPAVRGGTGELFF. The CDR3 DNA reads TGTGCCAGCAGGGAACCCGCGGTGCGAGGGGGCACCGGGGAGCTGTTTTTT.

Only one count was recorded for this clonotype. The rearrangement uses TRBV7-2 and TRBJ2-2, with 12 bases aligning to TRBD2. This CDR3 is 16 amino acids long. V shed 5 bases and J 3 bases; nucleotides not matched to a gene: 4. The germline CDR1 and CDR2 sequences are SGHTA and FQGNSA. The CDR3 DNA reads TGTGCCAGCAGCCGGACTAGCGGGGAGTACACCGGGGAGCTGTTTTTT. It specifies CASSRTSGEYTGELFF.

Regarding this clonotype: Given a much more abundant clone one base away, this may be a read error. This rearrangement joins TRBV4-1 to TRBJ2-3; the match to TRBD2 covers 7 bases. Germline CDR1 MGHRA, CDR2 YSYEKL. CDR3 length equals 17 residues. The CDR3 reads CASRQLPSGPSTDTQYF. CDR3 coding DNA: TGCGCCAGCCGCCAACTCCCTAGCGGACCTAGCACAGATACGCAGTATTTT.

This clonotype was counted many times. The V call is TRBV12-3 or TRBV12-4, the J call TRBJ2-7, with 7 positions matching TRBD1. This CDR3 comprises 14 residues. Losses at the gene ends were 1 base for V and 5 bases for J; bases not matched to a gene: 5. CDR3 nucleotides: TGTGCCAGCAGTTTAGGGCAGGGGGTCCACGAGCAGTACTTC. Translating it yields CASSLGQGVHEQYF.

The chain uses TRBV20-1 and TRBJ2-1, with 8 bases lining up with TRBD2. The CDR3 is 15 amino acids. Germline V gene lookup returns CDR1 DFQATT and CDR2 SNEGSKA (reference sequence). The junction had 13 bases not matched to a gene; V was cut back by 6 bases and J by 6 bases. DNA for the CDR3: TGCAGTGCAAACCTTGGAGCGGGAGAGCTCAATGAGCAGTTCTTC. As protein: CSANLGAGELNEQFF.

This clonotype was found many times. The chain has TRBV12-3 or TRBV12-4 and TRBJ2-7; 11 bases agree with TRBD2. The CDR3 is made up of 15 amino acids. Unmatched junction bases numbered 8, after V lost 5 bases and J lost 5 bases. The CDR3 region is CASSLRLAGSHEQYF. In DNA form, the CDR3 reads TGTGCCAGCAGTCTCCGACTAGCGGGATCCCACGAGCAGTACTTC.

This clonotype was seen repeatedly, ten times or more. This chain links TRBV3-1 with TRBJ1-5; D gene ambiguous. This CDR3 has 12 amino acids. Trimming stripped 6 bases from V and 6 bases from J, with 9 bases between. CDR1 and CDR2 (germline): LGHDT, YNNKEL (reference sequence). CDR3 sequence: CASSPRGQPQHF. Written as DNA, the CDR3 is TGTGCCAGCAGTCCCAGAGGTCAGCCCCAGCATTTT.